These 25 T cell receptor beta chains were all obtained from the same sample, sequenced in a study of cytomegalovirus exposure and HLA in healthy donors. The PCR ran on 60 Vbeta and 13 Jbeta primers. Measured with immunoSEQ multiplex PCR; TCRdb has only the in-frame clones, and not every one. The sample includes 90,000 to 120,000 clones, more than 70% of them seen just once. The specimen was PBMCs. Receptors were obtained from a man aged 25-45 years in good health and CMV-seronegative.

This chain uses TRBV5-1 with TRBJ2-1; the match to TRBD2 covers 12 bases. CDR1 and CDR2 (germline): SGHRS, YFSETQ. Trimming cost V 2 bases and J 7 bases; bases outside gene matches: 4. The length of the CDR3 is 15 residues. CDR3 loop: CASSFLAGGGNEQFF. CDR3 DNA: TGCGCCAGCAGCTTCCTAGCGGGAGGGGGGAATGAGCAGTTCTTC.

The J gene is TRBJ2-1, the V gene TRBV7-3; TRBD2 is a possible D gene (6 bases). This CDR3 contains 15 residues. Germline assignment: CDR1 SGHTA and CDR2 FQGTGA. Trimming pared 2 bases from V and 6 bases from J, leaving 14 bases between. Here the CDR3 DNA reads TGTGCCAGCAGCTTAGGGGGGACCCCGGGCAATGAGCAGTTCTTC. Amino acids: CASSLGGTPGNEQFF.

V usage is TRBV9 and J usage is TRBJ2-1, with D tentatively TRBD2 (6 bases). CDR3 length: 14 residues. The germline V gene has CDR1 SGDLS and CDR2 YYNGEE. V lost 0 bases, J lost 6 bases, and 10 bases lay in between. CDR3 sequence: CASSVGISGNEQFF. For the CDR3, the DNA is TGTGCCAGCAGCGTAGGAATTAGCGGCAATGAGCAGTTCTTC.

The chain joins TRBV7-8 to TRBJ2-1, with 8 bases matching TRBD1. The CDR3 totals 15 residues. Germline V gene lookup returns CDR1 SGHVS and CDR2 FQNEAQ. With V trimmed by 5 bases and J by 6 bases, 9 bases remained unmatched. CDR3 residues: CASSPRTGSANEQFF. The CDR3 region has the DNA TGTGCCAGCAGCCCCCGGACAGGGAGCGCCAATGAGCAGTTCTTC.

The gene calls are TRBV5-6 and TRBJ2-3; 13 bases map to TRBD2. Germline V lookup: CDR1 SGHDT, CDR2 YYEEEE. J gave up 2 bases and V 4 bases, and 10 bases lay outside the gene matches. The CDR3 extends over 18 amino acids. DNA of the CDR3: TGTGCCAGCAGCAAGGGACTAGCGGGGCGCCCCTTCACAGATACGCAGTATTTT. The encoded protein is CASSKGLAGRPFTDTQYF.

CDR3 sequence reads: CAWTGTAYGYTF. In nucleotides, the CDR3 is TGTGCCTGGACAGGGACAGCCTATGGCTACACCTTC. This chain links TRBV30 with TRBJ1-2; 7 positions match TRBD1. The CDR3 extends over 12 amino acids. The V gene end was trimmed by 4 bases and the J gene end by 4 bases; junction bases not matched to a gene: 3. Germline V lookup: CDR1 GTSNPN, CDR2 SVGIG (reference sequence). The variable domain in full, completed from reference TRBV30 and TRBJ1-2, reads SQTIHQWPATLVQPVGSPLSLECTVEGTSNPNLYWYRQAAGRGLQLLFYSVGIGQISSEVPQNLSASRPQDRQFILSSKKLLLSDSGFYLCAWTGTAYGYTFGSGTRLTVV.

The V and J genes are TRBV23-1 and TRBJ1-4, with TRBD1 identical over 8 bases. TRBV23-1 is given ORF status, its function remaining uncertain. V was pared by 0 bases and J by 7 bases, with 1 base of the junction left unmatched. The CDR3 covers 14 residues. The CDR3 region has the DNA TGCGCCAGCAGTCAATCGCAGGGGGCTGAAAAACTGTTTTTT. Protein sequence: CASSQSQGAEKLFF.

This chain uses TRBV13 with TRBJ2-7; 7 bases align to TRBD2. The V gene's germline CDR1 is PRHDT and CDR2 FYEKMQ (reference sequence). The CDR3 length is 14 residues. After removal of 4 bases from V and 2 bases from J, the junction contained 5 bases not matched to a gene. The CDR3 DNA follows: TGTGCCAGCAGCTCGCGGGGGAGGCCCTACGAGCAGTACTTC. Translated: CASSSRGRPYEQYF.

V gene TRBV5-1 combines with J gene TRBJ2-1, with D possibly being TRBD2 (7 bases). The CDR3 totals 13 residues. Per germline, CDR1 SGHRS and CDR2 YFSETQ. V lost 3 bases and J 7 bases, leaving 11 bases between the germline ends. Here the CDR3 reads CASSSQGGNEQFF. DNA of the CDR3: TGCGCCAGCAGCTCACAGGGAGGGAATGAGCAGTTCTTC.

The chain employs TRBV6-1 and TRBJ2-7; possible D gene TRBD1, 6 bases. Trimming cost V 7 bases and J 0 bases, with 13 bases left between them. The V gene's germline CDR1 is MNHNS and CDR2 SASEGT. The CDR3 is 14 amino acids. CDR3 sequence reads: CASTWDTFSYEQYF. CDR3 in DNA: TGTGCCAGCACGTGGGACACTTTCTCCTACGAGCAGTACTTC.

This chain links TRBV19 with TRBJ1-2; maybe TRBD1 (5 bases). V was trimmed by 3 bases and J by 6 bases, leaving 17 bases between them. Per germline, CDR1 LNHDA and CDR2 SQIVND (reference sequence). The CDR3 is made up of 15 amino acids. CDR3 region: CASSIDSGSVDGYTF. CDR3 sequence (DNA): TGTGCCAGTAGTATCGATTCAGGGTCAGTAGATGGCTACACCTTC.

The chain couples TRBV6-4 to TRBJ2-1, with TRBD2 identical over 10 bases. Per the germline V gene, CDR1 is MRHNA and CDR2 is SNTAGT. Unmatched junction bases numbered 1, after V lost 0 bases and J lost 5 bases. The CDR3 is 15 amino acids. The CDR3 loop is CASSDSAGGHNEQFF. CDR3 nucleotides: TGTGCCAGCAGTGACTCAGCGGGGGGGCACAATGAGCAGTTCTTC.

Only a few counts were recorded for this clone. This rearrangement joins TRBV6-1 to TRBJ2-7, with 8 bases that match TRBD2. The CDR3 is 14 amino acids. From germline, CDR1 is MNHNS and CDR2 SASEGT. V trimming: 5 bases; J trimming: 3 bases; junction bases outside the gene matches: 6. CDR3 loop: CASSPTSGLYEQYF. The DNA for the CDR3 is TGTGCCAGCAGTCCAACTAGCGGACTCTACGAGCAGTACTTC.

This chain uses TRBV29-1 with TRBJ1-1; no reliable D call. The CDR3 consists of 12 residues. Germline V lookup: CDR1 SQVTM, CDR2 ANQGSEA. The V and J ends lost 7 bases and 0 bases respectively, with 9 bases between them. The CDR3 sequence is CSGTDLNTEAFF. The CDR3 DNA reads TGCAGCGGCACTGATTTGAACACTGAAGCTTTCTTT.

The chain is built from TRBV19 and TRBJ1-1; D is perhaps TRBD1 (5 bases). With 0 bases removed from V and 3 bases from J, the gap between germline ends came to 14 bases. Germline CDR1 is LNHDA and CDR2 is SQIVND (reference sequence). The length of the CDR3 is 16 residues. Written as DNA, the CDR3 is TGTGCCAGTAGTATAGATCGGGCAGGGTTTTACACTGAAGCTTTCTTT. Translation: CASSIDRAGFYTEAFF.

This chain uses TRBV4-2 with TRBJ2-3; 10 bases map to TRBD2. V gave up 1 base and J gave up 0 bases; unmatched junction bases: 10. The germline CDR1 and CDR2 sequences are LGHNA and YNFKEQ. This CDR3 spans 19 amino acids. The CDR3 nucleotides are TGTGCCAGCAGCCAAGTATCTAGCGGGAGAGTAACTAGCACAGATACGCAGTATTTT. This gives the protein CASSQVSSGRVTSTDTQYF.

The chain links TRBV4-2 to TRBJ2-3; TRBD2 might be the D (5 bases). The CDR3 loop spans 14 amino acids. Trimming pared 4 bases from V and 2 bases from J, leaving 10 bases between. CDR1 LGHNA and CDR2 YNFKEQ come from the germline V gene. The CDR3 here is CASSPRTFTDTQYF. CDR3 DNA: TGTGCCAGCAGCCCGCGGACTTTCACAGATACGCAGTATTTT.

The chain uses TRBV18 and TRBJ2-7, with TRBD1 matching 7 bases. CDR1 and CDR2 (germline): KGHSH, LQKENI. CDR3 length: 18 residues. After removal of 3 bases from V and 5 bases from J, the junction contained 19 bases not matched to a gene. Here the CDR3 DNA reads TGTGCCAGCTCACCCCACGGCCAAACAGGGGCGCTGGAGGACGAGCAGTACTTC. As protein: CASSPHGQTGALEDEQYF. Using reference TRBV18 and TRBJ2-7 for the parts outside the CDR3, the full variable domain is NAGVMQNPRHLVRRRGQEARLRCSPMKGHSHVYWYRQLPEEGLKFMVYLQKENIIDESGMPKERFSAEFPKEGPSILRIQQVVRGDSAAYFCASSPHGQTGALEDEQYFGPGTRLTVT.

The genes are TRBV5-4 and TRBJ2-1; 8 positions agree with TRBD2. Germline-derived CDR1 and CDR2 are SGHNT and YYREEE (reference sequence). V lost 4 bases, J lost 3 bases, and 3 bases stayed unmatched. The CDR3 extends over 14 amino acids. This chain's CDR3 is CASSPGGLYNEQFF. As DNA, the CDR3 is TGTGCCAGCAGCCCGGGGGGGCTCTACAATGAGCAGTTCTTC.

The chain combines TRBV19 with TRBJ1-1; TRBD1 agrees at 8 bases. The CDR3 length is 14 residues. The junction had 4 bases not matched to a gene; V was cut back by 3 bases and J by 4 bases. The germline V gene has CDR1 LNHDA and CDR2 SQIVND (reference sequence). The chain's CDR3 is CASSMTGASTEAFF. As DNA, the CDR3 is TGTGCCAGTAGTATGACAGGGGCGAGCACTGAAGCTTTCTTT.

The chain has TRBV15 and TRBJ2-1; 9 nucleotides agree with TRBD2. V was pared by 0 bases and J by 3 bases, with 9 bases of the junction left unmatched. The CDR3 covers 18 residues. CDR1 is LNHNV and CDR2 is YYDKDF in the germline V gene (reference sequence). Written as DNA, the CDR3 is TGTGCCACCAGCAGAGATCTTTTGGCTAGCGGGATCTACAATGAGCAGTTCTTC. Protein sequence: CATSRDLLASGIYNEQFF.

The chain joins TRBV9 to TRBJ2-6; D is unresolved. Per germline, CDR1 SGDLS and CDR2 YYNGEE. Trimming removed 0 bases at V and 0 bases at J, with 10 bases between. CDR3 size: 17 residues. Written as DNA, the CDR3 is TGTGCCAGCAGCGTAGAAGTGCAGGTCTCTGGGGCCAACGTCCTGACTTTC. Translating gives CASSVEVQVSGANVLTF. Combining the CDR3 with reference TRBV9 and TRBJ2-6 gives the whole variable domain DSGVTQTPKHLITATGQRVTLRCSPRSGDLSVYWYQQSLDQGLQFLIQYYNGEERAKGNILERFSAQQFPDLHSELNLSSLELGDSALYFCASSVEVQVSGANVLTFGAGSRLTVL.

The rearrangement links TRBV5-1 to TRBJ2-5; 9 nucleotides agree with TRBD1. Germline CDR1 and CDR2: SGHRS and YFSETQ. Trimming removed 4 bases from V and 0 bases from J; junction bases left unmatched: 10. The CDR3 spans 17 residues. CDR3 region: CASSPDFRDRDQETQYF. The CDR3 DNA reads as TGCGCCAGCAGCCCCGATTTCCGGGACAGGGACCAAGAGACCCAGTACTTC.

This chain uses TRBV5-4 with TRBJ2-5; 7 nucleotides match TRBD1. The CDR3 consists of 15 residues. Trimming at V came to 5 bases and at J to 3 bases, leaving 10 bases not matched to a gene. Germline V gene lookup returns CDR1 SGHNT and CDR2 YYREEE (reference sequence). The CDR3 region is CASSYGDSSKETQYF. The CDR3 DNA sequence: TGTGCCAGCAGTTACGGGGACAGTTCGAAAGAGACCCAGTACTTC. The full variable domain, in which reference TRBV5-4 and TRBJ2-5 provide the parts outside the CDR3, is ETGVTQSPTHLIKTRGQQVTLRCSSQSGHNTVSWYQQALGQGPQFIFQYYREEENGRGNFPPRFSGLQFPNYSSELNVNALELDDSALYLCASSYGDSSKETQYFGPGTRLLVL.

This chain connects TRBV2 to TRBJ1-5; D possibly corresponds to TRBD1 (5 bases). Trimming removed 3 bases at V and 3 bases at J, with 9 bases between. CDR3 length: 14 amino acids. The germline gives CDR1 SNHLY, CDR2 FYNNEI. In nucleotides, the CDR3 is TGTGCCAGCAGTGATGGCAGGGACAATCAGCCCCAGCATTTT. This encodes CASSDGRDNQPQHF.